Listed below are T cell receptor beta chains from one sample, sequenced in a study of blood T cell repertoires in COVID-19. The protocol was immunoSEQ multiplex PCR, while the TCRdb copy is restricted to in-frame clones and leaves out a portion. The sample holds 150,000 to 200,000 clones, roughly 81% seen once. Input material: peripheral blood. The origin of the receptors is a woman of 80 years or more with COVID-19, enrolled during active disease. Each CDR3 is given with its conserved first and last residue. The order of the fields is V gene, D gene, J gene, clone size, CDR3 DNA, CDR3 protein. The D gene is left open where the match is weak. Clone size, where shown, is once, few, many, or a class for clones that have expanded.

TRBV6-1,.,TRBJ1-2,.,TGTGCCAGCAGTGATGCCAGGAACTATGGCTACACCTTC,CASSDARNYGYTF
TRBV6-5,.,TRBJ1-5,once,TGTGCCAGCAGTTACTCGATAGAGTTCAATCAGCCCCAGCATTTT,CASSYSIEFNQPQHF
TRBV3-1/TRBV3-2,TRBD1,TRBJ2-7,.,TGTGCCAGCAGCCACCAGGGACAGGGTCGCACCTACGAGCAGTACTTC,CASSHQGQGRTYEQYF
TRBV5-1,.,TRBJ1-4,.,TGCGCCAGCAGCTTGGGACAGAATGAAAAACTGTTTTTT,CASSLGQNEKLFF
TRBV7-3,TRBD2,TRBJ2-3,.,TGTGCCAGCAGCCCAACGGGACTAGCGGGGGGGGATACGCAGTATTTT,CASSPTGLAGGDTQYF
TRBV6-2/TRBV6-3,TRBD2,TRBJ2-7,.,TGTGCCAGCAGTTACTCCGCGGCTAGCGGGAGTAAAGGGCAGCAGTACTTC,CASSYSAASGSKGQQYF
TRBV19,.,TRBJ1-5,few,TGTGCCAGTAGGACAACAGGGCTACAGCCCCAGCATTTT,CASRTTGLQPQHF
TRBV7-2,.,TRBJ2-2,.,TGTGCCAGCAGCTTAGTTGCGGTGACGATCACCGGGGAGCTGTTTTTT,CASSLVAVTITGELFF
TRBV4-1,TRBD2,TRBJ2-3,.,TGCGCCAGCAGCCAAGGTTGGGAGGGCCTCACAGATACGCAGTATTTT,CASSQGWEGLTDTQYF
TRBV3-1/TRBV3-2,.,TRBJ2-3,.,TGTGCCAGCAGCCATACTAATAGGCCTCTCACAGATACGCAGTATTTT,CASSHTNRPLTDTQYF
TRBV18,.,TRBJ2-6,few,TGTGCCAGCTCACCACTCGTCTCTGGGGCCAACGTCCTGACTTTC,CASSPLVSGANVLTF
TRBV9,TRBD1,TRBJ2-3,few,TGTGCCAGCAGCGCGGAGACAGGGGCAGATACGCAGTATTTT,CASSAETGADTQYF
TRBV7-9,.,TRBJ1-2,.,TGTGCCAGCAGCATGGACAGCTATGGCTACACCTTC,CASSMDSYGYTF
TRBV6-6,TRBD1,TRBJ2-7,.,TGTGCCAGCAGTTCGGGACAGGGCTCCTACGAGCAGTACTTC,CASSSGQGSYEQYF
TRBV5-4,TRBD2,TRBJ2-1,.,TGTGCCAGCAGCTTGGGGTTGACTAGCGGGGGCCGGCGGGAGCAGTTCTTC,CASSLGLTSGGRREQFF
TRBV4-2,TRBD2,TRBJ2-1,.,TGTGCCAGCAGCCAAGATAATGGGGGAGGGACGGCCGGGACCCCAACTAGGCTGTTCTTC,CASSQDNGGGTAGTPTRLFF
TRBV5-4,.,TRBJ2-1,.,TGTGCCAGCAGCTTGGTAGGGGGAGGGCCTAATGAGCAGTTCTTC,CASSLVGGGPNEQFF
TRBV20-1,.,TRBJ2-1,.,TGCAGTGCTAGTATCAGGTCAGGGTCCAATGAGCAGTTCTTC,CSASIRSGSNEQFF
TRBV6-6,.,TRBJ1-1,.,TGTGCCAGCAGTTTCATGGGAGGGAATGAAGCTTTCTTT,CASSFMGGNEAFF
TRBV15,TRBD1,TRBJ1-3,many,TGTGCCACCAGCAGGGGGCTAGGACAGGCTGGAAACACCATATATTTT,CATSRGLGQAGNTIYF
TRBV27,.,TRBJ2-1,.,TGTGCCAGCAGCCTTCCGGGGAGCTCCTACAATGAGCAGTTCTTC,CASSLPGSSYNEQFF
TRBV11-3,.,TRBJ1-2,.,TGTGCCAGCAGATCCGGGTCCCCGGCCCCTAATAACTATGGCTACACCTTC,CASRSGSPAPNNYGYTF
TRBV29-1,TRBD1,TRBJ2-7,.,TGCAGCGTTACTGACAGGGGGGGAAACGAGCAGTACTTC,CSVTDRGGNEQYF
TRBV6-2/TRBV6-3,.,TRBJ2-7,.,TGTGCCAGCAGCCAACCCAGGGTTTCCTACGAGCAGTACTTC,CASSQPRVSYEQYF
TRBV6-6,.,TRBJ1-1,.,TGTGCCAGCTCGTTAATTAGGGGGGGATGGGCTTTCTTT,CASSLIRGGWAFF
TRBV6-5,TRBD1,TRBJ1-1,.,TGTGCCAGCACCAAAGGGGGACAGGGGAACACTGAAGCTTTCTTT,CASTKGGQGNTEAFF
TRBV7-9,.,TRBJ1-3,.,TGTGCCAGCAGATCAGACAGCCCCAACACCATATATTTT,CASRSDSPNTIYF
TRBV24-1,.,TRBJ1-5,few,TGTGCCACCAGTGACCGAGGTCACAATCAGCCCCAGCATTTT,CATSDRGHNQPQHF
TRBV7-9,TRBD1,TRBJ2-1,.,TGTGCCAGCAGCCATACGGGACAGGGGTACAATGAGCAGTTCTTC,CASSHTGQGYNEQFF
TRBV24-1,.,TRBJ2-7,.,TGTGCCACCAGTGATTTGGCGGGCTTCGAGCAGTACTTC,CATSDLAGFEQYF
TRBV3-1/TRBV3-2,TRBD2,TRBJ2-7,.,TGTGCCAGCAGTGTGACTAGCGGAATCTACGAGCAGTACTTC,CASSVTSGIYEQYF
TRBV6-5,TRBD1,TRBJ2-5,.,TGTGCCAGCAGTAACAGGGGAGACGGGACCCAGTACTTC,CASSNRGDGTQYF
TRBV10-2,.,TRBJ2-2,.,TGCGCCAGCAGTTCGAGCGGGACAAACACCGGGGAGCTGTTTTTT,CASSSSGTNTGELFF